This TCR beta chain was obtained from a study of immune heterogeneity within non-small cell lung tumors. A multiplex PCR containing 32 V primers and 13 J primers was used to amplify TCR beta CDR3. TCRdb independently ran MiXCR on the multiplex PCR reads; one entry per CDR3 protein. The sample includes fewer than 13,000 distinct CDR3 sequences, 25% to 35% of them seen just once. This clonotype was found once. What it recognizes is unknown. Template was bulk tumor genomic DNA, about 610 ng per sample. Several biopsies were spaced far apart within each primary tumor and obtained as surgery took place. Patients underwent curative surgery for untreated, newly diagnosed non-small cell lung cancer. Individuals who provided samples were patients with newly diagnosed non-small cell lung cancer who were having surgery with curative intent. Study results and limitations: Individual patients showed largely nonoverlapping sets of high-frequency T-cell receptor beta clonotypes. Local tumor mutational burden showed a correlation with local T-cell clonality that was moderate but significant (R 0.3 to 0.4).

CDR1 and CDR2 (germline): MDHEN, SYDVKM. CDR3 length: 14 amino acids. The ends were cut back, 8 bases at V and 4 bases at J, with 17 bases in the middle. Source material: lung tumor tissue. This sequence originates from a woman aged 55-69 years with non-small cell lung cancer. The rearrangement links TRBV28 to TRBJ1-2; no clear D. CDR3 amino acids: CASYNADGLYGYTF. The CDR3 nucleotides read TGTGCCAGCTACAATGCCGACGGCCTCTATGGCTACACCTTC.